This TCR beta chain was sequenced during a study of cytomegalovirus exposure and HLA in healthy donors. Study background: Per a later analysis, the approximately 700 first-cohort and some 110 validation repertoires shared one platform.

This clone was observed a handful of times. The V end was cut by 0 bases, the J end by 3 bases, with 12 bases between. CDR1 and CDR2 (germline): SGHNT, YENEEA. This CDR3 spans 16 amino acids. Only in-frame clones appear in the TCRdb table, and some are missing; sequencing was by immunoSEQ multiplex PCR. The table has roughly 260,000 clones, approximately 90% seen once. The source material was PBMCs. J is TRBJ2-1 and V is TRBV11-3; a possible D gene is TRBD2 (5 bases). This sequence originates from a man aged 18-30 years in good health and CMV-seronegative. The CDR3 coding sequence is TGTGCCAGCAGCTTAGATAGCGCCTCATTCTACAATGAGCAGTTCTTC. Translating it yields CASSLDSASFYNEQFF.